This TCR beta chain was sequenced in a study of beta chain features in type 1 diabetes. Study observations and caveats: Significant though moderate, a shortening of TCRB CDR3s appeared in all four CD4+ subsets of Type 1 diabetes patients.

The CDR3 runs 17 residues. Germline assignment: CDR1 SEHNR and CDR2 FQNEAQ (reference sequence). V shed 4 bases and J 2 bases; nucleotides not matched to a gene: 6. Details on this clone: Its antigen is not known.

Over 95% purity was reached by all sorted populations. Every isolated RNA sample was fully reverse transcribed, so sequencing captured expressed TCRB transcripts. Some clones are missing from TCRdb's copy, which holds only in-frame ones; the method was immunoSEQ multiplex PCR. The table includes around 46,000 clones, about 48% detected once. This receptor was taken from a man aged 25-45 years with type 1 diabetes. The chain carries TRBV7-9 and TRBJ2-6; TRBD1 agrees at 9 bases. Sequences were obtained from stem cell memory CD4+ T cells from blood. This CDR3 is CASSYIRDRAGANVLTF. The CDR3 DNA sequence: TGTGCCAGCAGCTACATCCGGGACAGGGCTGGGGCCAACGTCCTGACTTTC.